These T cell receptor beta chains were read from a single sample in a study of CD8 T cells in Susac syndrome. TCRdb used MiXCR to reprocess the immunoSEQ multiplex PCR reads, holding one entry per CDR3 protein. The sample lists about 280,000 distinct CDR3 sequences; around 83% were seen once. Sequencing input: CD8+ T cells from PBMCs. The receptors were sampled from a human donor with multiple sclerosis. Each CDR3 is given with its conserved first and last residue. Fields, in order: V gene, J gene, D gene, clone size, CDR3 DNA, CDR3 protein. D genes are given only for firm matches. Only some rows state a clone size, as once, few, many or a class for expanded clones.

TRBV7-8	TRBJ2-7	.	.	TGTGCCAGCAGCTTACGGGCTAGCTACTACGAGCAGTACTTC	CASSLRASYYEQYF
TRBV30	TRBJ2-1	TRBD2	once	TGTGCCTGGAGTGAGACTAGCGGGTACTACAATGAGCAGTTCTTC	CAWSETSGYYNEQFF
TRBV12-5	TRBJ1-6	.	.	TGTGCTAGTGGTTCGCCCTCTTTTGGCACAAGAGGTTCACCCCTCCACTTT	CASGSPSFGTRGSPLHF
TRBV3-1	TRBJ1-6	.	once	TGTGCCAGCAGCCAAGCTCTGGACAGACCTAATTCACCCCTCCACTTT	CASSQALDRPNSPLHF
TRBV9	TRBJ2-2	TRBD2	.	TGTGCCAGCAGCACGCCCCCGCTAGCGGTGAACACCGGGGAGCTGTTTTTT	CASSTPPLAVNTGELFF
TRBV7-6	TRBJ2-3	.	once	TGTGCCAGCAGCTTAGACTATTACGGCGGGACTGACACAGATACGCAGTATTTT	CASSLDYYGGTDTDTQYF
TRBV27	TRBJ2-3	TRBD2	.	TGTGCCAGCAGTTTAACTGGGCTAGCGGGAGGGAGGGACACAGATACGCAGTATTTT	CASSLTGLAGGRDTDTQYF
TRBV28	TRBJ2-1	.	.	TGTGCCAGCAGTTTGGGTGAGGACTCCTTCTACAATGAGCAGTTCTTC	CASSLGEDSFYNEQFF
TRBV9	TRBJ1-2	.	.	TGTGCCAGCAGCGTGGCCGAGAAAGAAGGGGTGCATGGCTACACCTTC	CASSVAEKEGVHGYTF
TRBV4-1	TRBJ1-1	.	.	TGCGCCAGCAGCCTCCGAGGGGCCGGGGACACTGAAGCTTTCTTT	CASSLRGAGDTEAFF
TRBV5-1	TRBJ1-4	TRBD1	.	TGCGCCAGCAGCTTAGGGACAGGGAGGCCGACAACTAATGAAAAACTGTTTTTT	CASSLGTGRPTTNEKLFF
TRBV5-5	TRBJ2-7	TRBD2	.	TGTGCCAGCAGCGTTGCGGGAGATCTCTACGAGCAGTACTTC	CASSVAGDLYEQYF
TRBV28	TRBJ2-1	.	.	TGTGCCAGCAGTTCAATCGGGATACCCTACAATGAGCAGTTCTTC	CASSSIGIPYNEQFF
TRBV3-1	TRBJ2-1	TRBD2	.	TGTGCCAGCAGCCAATGGACTAGCGGGACGGGGCATGAGCAGTTCTTC	CASSQWTSGTGHEQFF
TRBV4-1	TRBJ1-6	.	.	TGCGCCAGCAGCCAAGAATTTCAGGGGCTCAATTCACCCCTCCACTTT	CASSQEFQGLNSPLHF
TRBV11-2	TRBJ1-2	.	.	TGTGCCAGCAGCCGGACGGCTTTTGGTGGCTACACCTTC	CASSRTAFGGYTF
TRBV6-5	TRBJ2-7	TRBD1	.	TGTGCCAGCAGTTACCTCTCCGGGACAGACTACGAGCAGTACTTC	CASSYLSGTDYEQYF
TRBV28	TRBJ2-5	.	.	TGTGCCAGCAGTTTGCAGCAGGGTAATCAAGAGACCCAGTACTTC	CASSLQQGNQETQYF
TRBV12-3/TRBV12-4	TRBJ2-7	TRBD1	.	TGTGCCAGCAGCGCTCCGGGACAGGGGGACCACGAGCAGTACTTC	CASSAPGQGDHEQYF
TRBV29-1	TRBJ2-1	.	.	TGCAGCGCCGCGGCGGGCACCCATGAGCAGTTCTTC	CSAAAGTHEQFF
TRBV7-8	TRBJ2-1	TRBD1	.	TGTGCCAGCAGCTTTTGGGACAGCAATGAGCAGTTCTTC	CASSFWDSNEQFF
TRBV20-1	TRBJ2-1	TRBD2	.	TGCAGTGCTAGAGATCGGGGACTAGGTACCGCGGATGAGCAGTTCTTC	CSARDRGLGTADEQFF
TRBV29-1	TRBJ2-7	.	.	TGCAGCGTTGAGACGGCCAAGGGCTACGAGCAGTACTTC	CSVETAKGYEQYF
TRBV12-3/TRBV12-4	TRBJ2-1	TRBD2	.	TGTGCCATCGCCGGCGGGAAGGGAGGGCTCCCCTACAATGAGCAGTTCTTC	CAIAGGKGGLPYNEQFF
TRBV7-2	TRBJ2-2	TRBD1	.	TGTGCCAGCAGCTCTCCATGGACAGGGGGAAAAAACGGGGAGCTGTTTTTT	CASSSPWTGGKNGELFF
TRBV28	TRBJ2-1	TRBD2	.	TGTGCCAGCAGTTCCCCCCTCGTACTAGCGGGTTCCTTCCTCAGGGACGAGCAGTTCTTC	CASSSPLVLAGSFLRDEQFF
TRBV20-1	TRBJ2-1	TRBD2	.	TGCAGTGCTAGAGGTCCAAGCGGGAGGTTATACAATGAGCAGTTCTTC	CSARGPSGRLYNEQFF
TRBV9	TRBJ2-1	.	once	TGTGCCAGCAGCGGCAACTTATTAGCGGTATCCTACAATGAGCAGTTCTTC	CASSGNLLAVSYNEQFF
TRBV5-1	TRBJ2-5	.	.	TGCGCCAGCAGCTTGGACGGACGTCCGGAGACCCAGTACTTC	CASSLDGRPETQYF
TRBV5-1	TRBJ2-7	TRBD2	once	TGCGCCAGCAGCTTGGCCAGCGGACTAGCGGGAAACGAGCAGTACTTC	CASSLASGLAGNEQYF
TRBV7-6	TRBJ2-1	.	few	TGTGCCAGCAGCCCCAAGGCTAGCTCCTACAATGAGCAGTTCTTC	CASSPKASSYNEQFF
TRBV6-1	TRBJ1-1	.	.	TGTGCCAGCAGTGACTTGGGGAACACTGAAGCTTTCTTT	CASSDLGNTEAFF
TRBV27	TRBJ2-7	TRBD2	.	TGTGCCAGCAGTTTAAGTCTAGCGGGACTCCACCCCTACGAGCAGTACTTC	CASSLSLAGLHPYEQYF
TRBV27	TRBJ2-1	.	.	TGTGCCAGCAGTTTCCGGGACCCTCGCAATGAGCAGTTCTTC	CASSFRDPRNEQFF
TRBV29-1	TRBJ1-1	.	once	TGCAGCGTTGACGGCGGACAGAACACTGAAGCTTTCTTT	CSVDGGQNTEAFF
TRBV5-6	TRBJ1-2	.	.	TGTGCCAGCAGCCCAGGGTCCGCATTTGGCTACACCTTC	CASSPGSAFGYTF
TRBV11-2	TRBJ2-1	TRBD2	.	TGTGCCAGCAGCTTAGGGAGACTAGCGGGACCCTCCTACAATGAGCAGTTCTTC	CASSLGRLAGPSYNEQFF
TRBV19	TRBJ1-5	.	.	TGTGCCAGTAGTAACGGGAAGGGACTCAATCAGCCCCAGCATTTT	CASSNGKGLNQPQHF
TRBV7-9	TRBJ2-5	.	.	TGTGCCAGCAGCTTAATCGTGCAAGAGACCCAGTACTTC	CASSLIVQETQYF
TRBV19	TRBJ2-1	.	.	TGTGCCAGTAGTATAGAAGGTGCCCCCAATGAGCAGTTCTTC	CASSIEGAPNEQFF
TRBV27	TRBJ2-4	.	once	TGTGCCAGCTGGATGGCAGATCTCGGCATTCAGTACTTC	CASWMADLGIQYF
TRBV28	TRBJ2-7	TRBD2	.	TGTGCCAGCAGTGGCCAGACTAGCCGGCACCTCGAGCAGTACTTC	CASSGQTSRHLEQYF
TRBV2	TRBJ2-1	.	.	TGTGCCAGCCCTAGCTCCTACAATGAGCAGTTCTTC	CASPSSYNEQFF
TRBV27	TRBJ2-7	.	.	TGTGCCAGCAGCCCACGCTCGGCCTACGAGCAGTACTTC	CASSPRSAYEQYF
TRBV13	TRBJ2-4	.	.	TGTGCCAGCAGCTCCCCCGTCGGGGTGTCCAAAAACATTCAGTACTTC	CASSSPVGVSKNIQYF
TRBV27	TRBJ2-2	.	.	TGTGCCAGCGCGGACACCCCGGACACCGGGGAGCTGTTTTTT	CASADTPDTGELFF
TRBV29-1	TRBJ2-7	.	.	TGCAGCGTTGAAACAGGGAGTAGCTCCTACGAGCAGTACTTC	CSVETGSSSYEQYF
TRBV28	TRBJ2-7	.	few	TGTGCCAGCAGTTTACGGGGCGGCCACGAGCAGTACTTC	CASSLRGGHEQYF
TRBV11-2	TRBJ2-3	TRBD2	.	TGTGCCAGCAGCTTTATGATAGCGGGAGGCGCAGATACGCAGTATTTT	CASSFMIAGGADTQYF
TRBV27	TRBJ1-2	.	.	TGTGCCAGCAGTTTAGGTTGGGGTGATGGCTACACCTTC	CASSLGWGDGYTF
TRBV28	TRBJ1-4	.	.	TGTGCCAGCGGACCGCGGGAGGGGCTTAATGAAAAACTGTTTTTT	CASGPREGLNEKLFF
TRBV10-3	TRBJ2-3	.	.	TGTGCCATTAGCCAAGGGCAGGCTACCACAGATACGCAGTATTTT	CAISQGQATTDTQYF
TRBV10-3	TRBJ1-2	.	.	TGTGCCATCAGTGGGGATGGTGGCTACACCTTC	CAISGDGGYTF
TRBV7-9	TRBJ2-5	TRBD2	.	TGTGCCAGCAGCTTAGTGGCTAGCGGGAGTTGGGAGACCCAGTACTTC	CASSLVASGSWETQYF
TRBV7-9	TRBJ2-1	TRBD2	.	TGTGCCAGCAGCCCGTCCGGGACTACCTCCTACAATGAGCAGTTCTTC	CASSPSGTTSYNEQFF
TRBV7-9	TRBJ1-1	.	.	TGTGCCAGCAGCTTAGCCGGGACGCCCTTCACTGAAGCTTTCTTT	CASSLAGTPFTEAFF
TRBV5-6	TRBJ1-2	.	.	TGTGCCAGCAGCCTCTCAGCGTTAGATGGCTACACCTTC	CASSLSALDGYTF
TRBV9	TRBJ1-2	.	.	TGTGCCAGCAGCCCCGACGGGGGTGTATCTGGCTACACCTTC	CASSPDGGVSGYTF
TRBV4-1	TRBJ2-1	.	.	TGCGCCAGCAGCCTCCTTGAGACTAATAATGAGCAGTTCTTC	CASSLLETNNEQFF